A single count supports the clone carrying this T cell receptor beta chain. The antigen remains unidentified. Measured with immunoSEQ multiplex PCR; TCRdb has only the in-frame clones, and not every one. Of around 110,000 clones in the sample, around 90% were seen once. This specimen belongs to a study of OX40 agonist ivuxolimab in advanced cancers. Overall study results and limits: What antigens the expanded peripheral T cells recognized was never established. Expanded clones tended on average to be more numerous among CD8+ T cells than CD4+. Also showing low normalized T-cell clonal expansion were some of the nonresponders.

J gave up 3 bases and V 5 bases, and 7 bases lay outside the gene matches. Germline V lookup: CDR1 SGHTA, CDR2 FQGNSA. The CDR3 contains 14 residues. This clonotype was obtained from an adult with an advanced solid tumor such as melanoma, head and neck, liver or kidney cancer. The sequencing here drew on CD4+ or CD8+ T cells sorted from blood, taken in a trial of the OX40 agonist ivuxolimab. The chain uses TRBV7-2 and TRBJ2-7; 7 bases line up with TRBD2. Written as DNA, the CDR3 is TGTGCCAGCAGCCCCCGGACTAGGGGCTACGAGCAGTACTTC. Its translation: CASSPRTRGYEQYF.